The clone carrying this T cell receptor beta chain was counted only a few times. Its target is not known. A sort by CD45RO/CCR7/CD25/CD127/CD95/CD27 yielded CD4+ naive, central memory, regulatory and stem cell-like memory cells. This sample stems from a study of beta chain features in type 1 diabetes. Trimming cost V 4 bases and J 7 bases; bases outside gene matches: 11. This CDR3 region has 16 residues. Germline V gene sequence: CDR1 SGHNT, CDR2 YYREEE (reference sequence). Whole-study results and caveats: Shortening of TCRB CDR3s, moderate but significant, appeared in all four CD4+ subsets of Type 1 diabetes patients. Using cDNA template may skew counts toward highly expressing activated cells. Type 1 diabetes patients had VDJ junctions that carried fewer insertions and more deletions.

Expressed TCRB transcripts were sequenced, since all the RNA that had been isolated was reverse transcribed. Using immunoSEQ multiplex PCR, the repertoire was profiled, and TCRdb retains in-frame clones only, with some absent. The sample lists fewer than 350,000 clones, 15% occurring once. What was sequenced was naive CD4+ T cells from blood. The receptor was derived from a man in his late teens or twenties with type 1 diabetes. The chain is built from TRBV5-4 and TRBJ1-6, with 7 positions matching TRBD1. CDR3 coding DNA: TGTGCCAGCAGCCCATCGAGACCGACAGGGAATTCACCCCTCCACTTT. Encoded protein: CASSPSRPTGNSPLHF.